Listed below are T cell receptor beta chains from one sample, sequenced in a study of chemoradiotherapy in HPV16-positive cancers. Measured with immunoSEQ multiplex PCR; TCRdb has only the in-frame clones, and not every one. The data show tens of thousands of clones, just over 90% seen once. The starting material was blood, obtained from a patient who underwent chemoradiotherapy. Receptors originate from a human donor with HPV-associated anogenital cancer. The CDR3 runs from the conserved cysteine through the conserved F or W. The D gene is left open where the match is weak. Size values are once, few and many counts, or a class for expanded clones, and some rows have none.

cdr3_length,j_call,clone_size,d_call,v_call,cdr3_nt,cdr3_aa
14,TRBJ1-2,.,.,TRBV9,TGTGCCAGCAGTGACGGGCAGGGGACTTATGGCTACACCTTC,CASSDGQGTYGYTF
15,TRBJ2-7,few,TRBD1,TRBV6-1,TGTGCCAGCAGTGGACCCGGGACAGGATATGTCGAGCAGTACTTC,CASSGPGTGYVEQYF
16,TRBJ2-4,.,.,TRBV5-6,TGTGCCAGCAGCTTGGTACGTTTACTAGCCAAAAACATTCAGTACTTC,CASSLVRLLAKNIQYF
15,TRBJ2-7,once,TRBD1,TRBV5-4,TGTGCCAGCAGCTTGGCCGGGACAGGATCCTACGAGCAGTACTTC,CASSLAGTGSYEQYF
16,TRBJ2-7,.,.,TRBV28,TGTGCCAGCAGTTATTGGGCGAGGGGTTCCCATTACGAGCAGTACTTC,CASSYWARGSHYEQYF
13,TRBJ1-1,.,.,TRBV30,TGTGCCTGGAGAGAAGGGAACTGGGCTGAAGCTTTCTTT,CAWREGNWAEAFF
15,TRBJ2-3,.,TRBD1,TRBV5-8,TGTGCCAGCAGCTCCGGGACAGGGAGGGCAGATACGCAGTATTTT,CASSSGTGRADTQYF
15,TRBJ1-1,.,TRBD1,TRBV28,TGTGCCAGCAGTTTATTTGTAGGGGGCCGCACTGAAGCTTTCTTT,CASSLFVGGRTEAFF
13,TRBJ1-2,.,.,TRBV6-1,TGTGCCAGCAGTGTAATCAGGGGAGATGGCTACACCTTC,CASSVIRGDGYTF
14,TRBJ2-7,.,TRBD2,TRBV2,TGTGCCAGCATGGCTAGCGGAACATGGGACGAGCAGTACTTC,CASMASGTWDEQYF
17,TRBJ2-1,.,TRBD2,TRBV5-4,TGTGCCAGCAGCTTGGCCTTGTGGGAGGGCGGGTCCAATGAGCAGTTCTTC,CASSLALWEGGSNEQFF
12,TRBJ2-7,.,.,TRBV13,TGTGCCAGCAGCTTCCGGGACGTCGAGCAGTACTTC,CASSFRDVEQYF
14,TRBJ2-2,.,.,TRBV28,TGTGCCAGCAGCTCTACTAGGCGGACCGGGGAGCTGTTTTTT,CASSSTRRTGELFF
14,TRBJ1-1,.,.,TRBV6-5,TGTGCCAGCAGTTACAACATGGGTATTACTGAAGCTTTCTTT,CASSYNMGITEAFF
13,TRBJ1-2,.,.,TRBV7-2,TGTGCCAGCAGCTTTTCCTCCCTACAGGGACACACCTTC,CASSFSSLQGHTF
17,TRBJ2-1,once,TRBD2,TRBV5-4,TGTGCCAGCAGCTTGGGGGCGGCGGGGGAATACTACAATGAGCAGTTCTTC,CASSLGAAGEYYNEQFF
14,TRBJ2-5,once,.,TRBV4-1,TGCGCCAGCAGCCAAGATTTCAGGGTAGAGACCCAGTACTTC,CASSQDFRVETQYF
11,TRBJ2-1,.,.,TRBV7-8,TGTGCCAGCAGCTTACTGGGTGAGCAGTTCTTC,CASSLLGEQFF
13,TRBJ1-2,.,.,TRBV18,TGTGCCAGCTCACCCGATAAGAACTATGGCTACACCTTC,CASSPDKNYGYTF
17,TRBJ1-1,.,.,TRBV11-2,TGTGCCAGCAGCTTACAACCCTCGACGGCGGGTGGCACTGAAGCTTTCTTT,CASSLQPSTAGGTEAFF
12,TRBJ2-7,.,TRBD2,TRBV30,TGTGCCTGCCGCGGGGGCTCCTACGAGCAGTACTTC,CACRGGSYEQYF
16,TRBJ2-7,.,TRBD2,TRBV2,TGTGCCAGCACGCTTGCGCGGGAGACCCCAGGGTACGAGCAGTACTTC,CASTLARETPGYEQYF
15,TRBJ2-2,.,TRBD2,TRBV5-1,TGCGCCAGCAGGACAGGACTAGCGGGAGTCGGGGAGCTGTTTTTT,CASRTGLAGVGELFF
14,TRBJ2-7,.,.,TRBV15,TGTGCCACCAGGAAGGGAGGAAGCTCCTACGAGCAGTACTTC,CATRKGGSSYEQYF